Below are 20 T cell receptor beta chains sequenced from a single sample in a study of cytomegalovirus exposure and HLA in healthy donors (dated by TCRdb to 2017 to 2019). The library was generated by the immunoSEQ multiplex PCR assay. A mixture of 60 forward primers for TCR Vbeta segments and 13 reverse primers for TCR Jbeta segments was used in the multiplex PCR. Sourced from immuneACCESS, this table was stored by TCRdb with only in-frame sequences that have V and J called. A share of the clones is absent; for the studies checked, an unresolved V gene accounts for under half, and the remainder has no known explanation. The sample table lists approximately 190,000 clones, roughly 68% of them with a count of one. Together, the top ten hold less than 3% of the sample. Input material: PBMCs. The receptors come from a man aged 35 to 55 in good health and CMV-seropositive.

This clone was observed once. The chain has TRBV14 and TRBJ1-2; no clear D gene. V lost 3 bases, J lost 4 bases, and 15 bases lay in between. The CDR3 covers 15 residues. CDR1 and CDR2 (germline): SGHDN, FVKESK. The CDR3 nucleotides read TGTGCCAGCAGCCATACCGGTGCGGTCGTCTATGGCTACACCTTC. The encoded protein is CASSHTGAVVYGYTF.

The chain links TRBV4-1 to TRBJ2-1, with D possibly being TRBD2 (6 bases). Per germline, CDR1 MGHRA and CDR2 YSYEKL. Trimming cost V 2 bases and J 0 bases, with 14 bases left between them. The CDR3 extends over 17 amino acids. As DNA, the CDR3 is TGCGCCAGCAGCCAATTTGGCGGGGTGAGCTCCTACAATGAGCAGTTCTTC. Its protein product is CASSQFGGVSSYNEQFF.

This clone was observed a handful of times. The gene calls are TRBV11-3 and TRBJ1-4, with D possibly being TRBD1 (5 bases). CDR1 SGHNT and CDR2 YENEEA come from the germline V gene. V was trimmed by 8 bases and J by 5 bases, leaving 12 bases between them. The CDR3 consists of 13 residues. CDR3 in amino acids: CASARQLNEKLFF. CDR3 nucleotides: TGTGCCAGCGCGCGACAGCTCAATGAAAAACTGTTTTTT.

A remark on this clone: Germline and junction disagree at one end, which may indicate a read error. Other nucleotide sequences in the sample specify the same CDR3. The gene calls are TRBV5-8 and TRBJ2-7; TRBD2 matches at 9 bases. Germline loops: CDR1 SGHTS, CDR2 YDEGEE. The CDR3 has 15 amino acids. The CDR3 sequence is CASSYGGGGAYEQYF. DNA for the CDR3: TGCGCCAGCAGCTATGGAGGCGGGGGGGCTTACGAGCAGTACTTC.

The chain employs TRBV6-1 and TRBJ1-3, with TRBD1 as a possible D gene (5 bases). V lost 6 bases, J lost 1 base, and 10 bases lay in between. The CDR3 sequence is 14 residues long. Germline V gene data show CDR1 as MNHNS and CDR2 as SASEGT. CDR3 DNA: TGTGCCAGCAGGCTCCAGGGTTCTGGAAACACCATATATTTT. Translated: CASRLQGSGNTIYF.

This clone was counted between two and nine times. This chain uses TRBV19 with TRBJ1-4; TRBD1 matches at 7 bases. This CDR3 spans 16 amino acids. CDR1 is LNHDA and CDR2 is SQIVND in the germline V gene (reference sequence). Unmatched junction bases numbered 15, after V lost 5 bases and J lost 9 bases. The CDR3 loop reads CASSYEGKQGRKKLFF. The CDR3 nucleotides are TGTGCCAGTAGTTATGAAGGGAAACAGGGGAGGAAAAAACTGTTTTTT. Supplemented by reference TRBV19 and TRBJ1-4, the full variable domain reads DGGITQSPKYLFRKEGQNVTLSCEQNLNHDAMYWYRQDPGQGLRLIYYSQIVNDFQKGDIAEGYSVSREKKESFPLTVTSAQKNPTAFYLCASSYEGKQGRKKLFFGSGTQLSVL.

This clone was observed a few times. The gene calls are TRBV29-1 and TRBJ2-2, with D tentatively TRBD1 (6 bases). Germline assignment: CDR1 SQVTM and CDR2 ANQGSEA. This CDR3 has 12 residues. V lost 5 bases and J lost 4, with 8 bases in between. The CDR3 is CSVLRGTGELFF. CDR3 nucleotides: TGCAGCGTTCTCAGGGGCACCGGGGAGCTGTTTTTT.

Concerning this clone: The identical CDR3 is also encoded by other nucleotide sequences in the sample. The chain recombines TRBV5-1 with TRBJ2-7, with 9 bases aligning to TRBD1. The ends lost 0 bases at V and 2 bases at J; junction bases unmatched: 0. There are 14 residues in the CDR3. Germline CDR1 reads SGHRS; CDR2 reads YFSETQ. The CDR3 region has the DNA TGCGCCAGCAGCTTGGGACAGGGGGCCTACGAGCAGTACTTC. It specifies CASSLGQGAYEQYF. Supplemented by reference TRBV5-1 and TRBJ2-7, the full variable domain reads KAGVTQTPRYLIKTRGQQVTLSCSPISGHRSVSWYQQTPGQGLQFLFEYFSETQRNKGNFPGRFSGRQFSNSRSEMNVSTLELGDSALYLCASSLGQGAYEQYFGPGTRLTVT.

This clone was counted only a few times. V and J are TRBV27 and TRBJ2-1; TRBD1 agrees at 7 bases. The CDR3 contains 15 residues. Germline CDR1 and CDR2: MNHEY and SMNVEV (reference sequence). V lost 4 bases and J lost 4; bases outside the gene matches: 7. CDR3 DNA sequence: TGTGCCAGCAGTTCAGAGGGGGCGAATTACAATGAGCAGTTCTTC. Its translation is CASSSEGANYNEQFF.

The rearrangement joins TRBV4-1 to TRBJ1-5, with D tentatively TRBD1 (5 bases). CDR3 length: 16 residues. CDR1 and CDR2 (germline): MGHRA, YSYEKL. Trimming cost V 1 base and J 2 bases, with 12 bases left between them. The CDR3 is CASSQVEDSRNQPQHF. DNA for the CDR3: TGCGCCAGCAGCCAAGTTGAAGACAGCCGCAATCAGCCCCAGCATTTT.

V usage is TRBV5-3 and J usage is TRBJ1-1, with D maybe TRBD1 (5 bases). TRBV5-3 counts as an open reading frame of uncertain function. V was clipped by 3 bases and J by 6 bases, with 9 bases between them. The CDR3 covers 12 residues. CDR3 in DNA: TGTGCCAGAAGCTCCGCGGGGGCTGAAGCTTTCTTT. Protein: CARSSAGAEAFF.

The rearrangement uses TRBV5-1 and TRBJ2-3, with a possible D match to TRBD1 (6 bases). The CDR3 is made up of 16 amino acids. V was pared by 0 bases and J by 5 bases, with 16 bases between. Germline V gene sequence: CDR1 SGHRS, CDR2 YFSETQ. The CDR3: CASSLEGGTRIDTQYF. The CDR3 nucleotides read TGCGCCAGCAGCTTGGAAGGGGGTACCAGAATAGATACGCAGTATTTT.

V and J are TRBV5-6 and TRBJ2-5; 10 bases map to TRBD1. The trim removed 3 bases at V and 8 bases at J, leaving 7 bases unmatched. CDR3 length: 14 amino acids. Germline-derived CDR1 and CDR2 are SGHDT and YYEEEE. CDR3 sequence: CASSSGTGELTQYF. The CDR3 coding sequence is TGTGCCAGCAGCTCCGGGACAGGGGAGTTAACCCAGTACTTC. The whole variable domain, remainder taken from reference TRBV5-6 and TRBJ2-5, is DAGVTQSPTHLIKTRGQQVTLRCSPKSGHDTVSWYQQALGQGPQFIFQYYEEEERQRGNFPDRFSGHQFPNYSSELNVNALLLGDSALYLCASSSGTGELTQYFGPGTRLLVL.

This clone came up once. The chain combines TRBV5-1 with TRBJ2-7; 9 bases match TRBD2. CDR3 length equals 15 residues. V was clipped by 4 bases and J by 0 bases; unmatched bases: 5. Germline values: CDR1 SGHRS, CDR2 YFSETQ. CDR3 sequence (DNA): TGCGCCAGCAGCGTACCTAGCGGGGCCTCCTACGAGCAGTACTTC. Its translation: CASSVPSGASYEQYF.

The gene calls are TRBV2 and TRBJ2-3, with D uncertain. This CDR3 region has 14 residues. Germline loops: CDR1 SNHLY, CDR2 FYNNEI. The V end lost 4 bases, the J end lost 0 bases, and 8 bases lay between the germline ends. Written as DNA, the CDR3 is TGTGCCAGCAGTGCCCAGAGGAGCACAGATACGCAGTATTTT. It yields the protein CASSAQRSTDTQYF.

CDR3 amino acids: CASSRYPGGGSDTQYF. Written as DNA, the CDR3 is TGCGCCAGCAGCCGCTACCCCGGGGGGGGGTCAGATACGCAGTATTTT. The chain has TRBV4-1 and TRBJ2-3; 8 bases line up with TRBD2. V trimming: 4 bases; J trimming: 4 bases; junction bases outside the gene matches: 10. This CDR3 spans 16 amino acids. The germline V gene has CDR1 MGHRA and CDR2 YSYEKL.

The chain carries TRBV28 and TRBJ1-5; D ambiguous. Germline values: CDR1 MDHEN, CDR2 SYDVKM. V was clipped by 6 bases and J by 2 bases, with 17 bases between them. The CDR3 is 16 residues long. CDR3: CASSPPGNFGNQPQHF. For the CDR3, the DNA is TGTGCCAGCAGCCCTCCCGGGAATTTCGGCAATCAGCCCCAGCATTTT. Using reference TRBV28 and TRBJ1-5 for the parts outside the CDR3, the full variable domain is DVKVTQSSRYLVKRTGEKVFLECVQDMDHENMFWYRQDPGLGLRLIYFSYDVKMKEKGDIPEGYSVSREKKERFSLILESASTNQTSMYLCASSPPGNFGNQPQHFGDGTRLSIL.

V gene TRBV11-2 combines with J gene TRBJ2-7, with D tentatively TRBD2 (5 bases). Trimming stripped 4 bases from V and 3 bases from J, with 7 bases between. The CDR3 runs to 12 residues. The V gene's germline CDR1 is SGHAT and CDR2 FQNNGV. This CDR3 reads CASSSGIYEQYF. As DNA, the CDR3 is TGTGCCAGCAGCTCGGGGATCTACGAGCAGTACTTC.

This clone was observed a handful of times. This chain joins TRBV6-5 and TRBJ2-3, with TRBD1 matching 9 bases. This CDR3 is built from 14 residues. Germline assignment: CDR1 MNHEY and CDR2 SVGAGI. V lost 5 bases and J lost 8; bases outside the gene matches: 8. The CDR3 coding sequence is TGTGCCAGCAGTCCCGGACAGGGGTATGGTACGCAGTATTTT. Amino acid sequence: CASSPGQGYGTQYF.

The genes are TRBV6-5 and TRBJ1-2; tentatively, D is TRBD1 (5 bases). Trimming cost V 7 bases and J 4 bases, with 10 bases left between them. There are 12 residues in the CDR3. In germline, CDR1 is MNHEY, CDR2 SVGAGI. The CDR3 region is CASKAGLYGYTF. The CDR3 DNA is TGTGCCAGCAAGGCAGGGCTCTATGGCTACACCTTC.